A single sample gave rise to the 12 T cell receptor beta chains below, sequenced in a study of OX40 agonist ivuxolimab in advanced cancers. The assay was immunoSEQ multiplex PCR, and TCRdb's table has in-frame clones only and misses some. The data contain tens of thousands of clones, roughly 84% of them singletons. Sample: CD4+ or CD8+ T cells sorted from blood, taken in a trial of the OX40 agonist ivuxolimab. The receptors originated from an adult with an advanced solid tumor such as melanoma, head and neck, liver or kidney cancer.

The J gene is TRBJ2-2, the V gene TRBV19; D unclear. V dropped 8 bases and J dropped 3 bases, with 4 bases sitting between them. Germline V CDR1 and CDR2: LNHDA, SQIVND (reference sequence). The CDR3 sequence is 11 residues long. The CDR3 DNA sequence: TGTGCCAGTGGGGACACCGGGGAGCTGTTTTTT. It encodes CASGDTGELFF.

V is TRBV2 and J is TRBJ2-7; possibly TRBD1 or TRBD2 for D (5 bases each). Germline V CDR1 and CDR2: SNHLY, FYNNEI. The V end lost 8 bases, the J end lost 3 bases, and 17 bases lay between the germline ends. This CDR3 spans 14 amino acids. CDR3: CASSQRGLGYEQYF. Here the CDR3 DNA reads TGTGCCAGCTCGCAACGGGGCCTGGGCTACGAGCAGTACTTC.

This rearrangement joins TRBV5-1 to TRBJ1-3; 7 bases are a match to TRBD1. Germline V gene sequence: CDR1 SGHRS, CDR2 YFSETQ. With 2 bases clipped from V and 0 bases from J, the junction kept 5 bases outside the gene matches. The CDR3 is made up of 16 amino acids. CDR3 region: CASSFGTAVSGNTIYF. The CDR3 nucleotides read TGCGCCAGCAGCTTCGGGACAGCCGTCTCTGGAAACACCATATATTTT.

This sequence joins TRBV28 and TRBJ1-2; 9 positions agree with TRBD1. The CDR3 totals 14 residues. Per germline, CDR1 MDHEN and CDR2 SYDVKM. Trimming took 4 bases from V and 8 from J; bases not matched to a gene: 8. The CDR3 region is CASSSPGQGKGYTF. The CDR3 DNA reads as TGTGCCAGCAGTTCGCCGGGACAGGGTAAGGGCTACACCTTC.

V usage is TRBV5-5 and J usage is TRBJ2-7; D assignment may be TRBD1 or TRBD2 (6 bases each). The CDR3 is 13 amino acids. The ends were cut back, 4 bases at V and 6 bases at J, with 14 bases in the middle. The germline gives CDR1 SGHKS, CDR2 YYEKEE (reference sequence). CDR3: CASSALGGTEQYF. CDR3 DNA sequence: TGTGCCAGCAGCGCCCTGGGGGGCACCGAGCAGTACTTC. The full variable domain, with the rest looked up from reference TRBV5-5 and TRBJ2-7, is DAGVTQSPTHLIKTRGQQVTLRCSPISGHKSVSWYQQVLGQGPQFIFQYYEKEERGRGNFPDRFSARQFPNYSSELNVNALLLGDSALYLCASSALGGTEQYFGPGTRLTVT.

The chain combines TRBV9 with TRBJ2-1; D may be TRBD1 or TRBD2 (5 bases each). Germline assignment: CDR1 SGDLS and CDR2 YYNGEE. The CDR3 has 15 amino acids. The V end was cut by 3 bases, the J end by 0 bases, with 10 bases between. CDR3 in DNA: TGTGCCAGCAGCGCGGCAGGGAGCTCCTACAATGAGCAGTTCTTC. Its translation is CASSAAGSSYNEQFF.

The CDR3 spells CASSPDRDWTEAFF. The CDR3 bases are TGTGCCAGCAGCCCAGACAGGGATTGGACTGAAGCTTTCTTT. The rearrangement links TRBV7-9 to TRBJ1-1; 7 positions agree with TRBD1. J was trimmed by 5 bases and V by 5 bases; bases with no gene match: 8. The CDR3 spans 14 residues. From germline, CDR1 is SEHNR and CDR2 FQNEAQ (reference sequence).

V and J are TRBV6-1 and TRBJ2-7; 8 positions match TRBD1. The germline gives CDR1 MNHNS, CDR2 SASEGT. The CDR3 contains 12 residues. V trimming: 7 bases; J trimming: 6 bases; junction bases outside the gene matches: 5. The CDR3 region has the DNA TGTGCCAGCACCCAGGGGGCCCTCGAGCAGTACTTC. Protein: CASTQGALEQYF.

This clone occurred a few times. V usage is TRBV7-9 and J usage is TRBJ2-7; D is unresolved. CDR3 length: 14 residues. V lost 5 bases to trimming and J lost 3 bases, with 14 bases between them. Germline V gene sequence: CDR1 SEHNR, CDR2 FQNEAQ (reference sequence). CDR3 in amino acids: CASSPRTEDYEQYF. DNA of the CDR3: TGTGCCAGCAGCCCCCGGACCGAGGACTACGAGCAGTACTTC.

The V call is TRBV7-8, the J call TRBJ1-5; D uncertain. V lost 5 bases, J lost 3 bases, and 8 bases lay in between. Germline-derived CDR1 and CDR2 are SGHVS and FQNEAQ. The CDR3 has 13 residues. Here the CDR3 reads CASSEGNNQPQHF. The CDR3, as DNA: TGTGCCAGCAGCGAAGGCAACAATCAGCCCCAGCATTTT.

This chain connects TRBV28 to TRBJ2-2; TRBD1 is a possible D gene (6 bases). Germline V gene data show CDR1 as MDHEN and CDR2 as SYDVKM. This CDR3 has 17 amino acids. V was pared by 5 bases and J by 1 base, with 17 bases between. CDR3 sequence (DNA): TGTGCCAGCAGTCCGCCCCGAGGGGGAAGGAACACCGGGGAGCTGTTTTTT. This codes for CASSPPRGGRNTGELFF.

The chain is built from TRBV11-2 and TRBJ1-3, with a possible D match to TRBD1 (6 bases). The germline V gene has CDR1 SGHAT and CDR2 FQNNGV. The CDR3 covers 17 residues. With 4 bases removed from V and 2 bases from J, the gap between germline ends came to 18 bases. CDR3 coding DNA: TGTGCCAGCAGCTCTTTAAACACAGGGCAAGCTGGAAACACCATATATTTT. It specifies CASSSLNTGQAGNTIYF.